This TCR beta chain was sequenced during a study of response to subunit inactivated influenza vaccine. Each CDR3 protein gets one entry after TCRdb re-called the RT-PCR reads with MiXCR. The sample lists fewer than 650,000 distinct CDR3 sequences; 10% to 15% were seen once. CDR3 size: 15 residues. V was cut by 7 bases and J by 0 bases, with 13 bases left in between. Germline V lookup: CDR1 SGHTA, CDR2 FQGNSA. This sequence joins TRBV7-2 and TRBJ2-1; perhaps TRBD2 as D (6 bases). The source is a man in his forties or fifties who received an inactivated influenza vaccine. Material: PBMCs from blood, obtained more than 35 days after vaccination. CDR3 in DNA: TGTGCCAGCACCCTCGGAGGGGCCTCCTACAATGAGCAGTTCTTC. Residues: CASTLGGASYNEQFF.